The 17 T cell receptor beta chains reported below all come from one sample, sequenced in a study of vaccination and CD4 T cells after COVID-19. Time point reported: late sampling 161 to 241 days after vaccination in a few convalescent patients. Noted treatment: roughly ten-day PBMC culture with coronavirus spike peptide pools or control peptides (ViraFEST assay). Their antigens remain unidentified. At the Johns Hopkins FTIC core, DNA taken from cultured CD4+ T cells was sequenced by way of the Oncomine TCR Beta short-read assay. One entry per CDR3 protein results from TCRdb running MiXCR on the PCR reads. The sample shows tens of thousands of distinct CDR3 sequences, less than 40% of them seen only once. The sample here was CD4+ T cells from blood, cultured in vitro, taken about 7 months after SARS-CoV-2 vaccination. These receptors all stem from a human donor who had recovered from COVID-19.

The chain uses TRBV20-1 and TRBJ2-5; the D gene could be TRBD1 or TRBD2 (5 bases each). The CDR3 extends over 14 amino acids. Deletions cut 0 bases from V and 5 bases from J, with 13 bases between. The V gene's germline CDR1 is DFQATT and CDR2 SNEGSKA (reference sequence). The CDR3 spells CSARDGRRGETQYF. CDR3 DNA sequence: TGCAGTGCTAGAGATGGGAGAAGGGGTGAGACCCAGTACTTC.

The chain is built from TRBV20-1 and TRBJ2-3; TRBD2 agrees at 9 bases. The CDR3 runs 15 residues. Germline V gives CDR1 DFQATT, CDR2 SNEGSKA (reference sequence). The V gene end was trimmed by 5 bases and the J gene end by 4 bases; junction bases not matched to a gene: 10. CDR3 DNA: TGCAGTGCTCGGAGGGGCGGGAGGGCCGCAGATACGCAGTATTTT. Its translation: CSARRGGRAADTQYF.

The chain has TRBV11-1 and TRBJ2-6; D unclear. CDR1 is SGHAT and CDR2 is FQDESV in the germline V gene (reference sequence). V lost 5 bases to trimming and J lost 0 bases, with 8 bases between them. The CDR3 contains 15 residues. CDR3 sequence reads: CASSITDSGANVLTF. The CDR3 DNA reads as TGTGCCAGCAGCATTACAGACTCTGGGGCCAACGTCCTGACTTTC.

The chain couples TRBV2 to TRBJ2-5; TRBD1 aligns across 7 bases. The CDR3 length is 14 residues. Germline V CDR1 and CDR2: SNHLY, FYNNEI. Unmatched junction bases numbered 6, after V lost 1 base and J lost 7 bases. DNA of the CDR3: TGTGCCAGCAGTGAAGGAGACAGGGTCGGGACCCAGTACTTC. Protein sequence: CASSEGDRVGTQYF.

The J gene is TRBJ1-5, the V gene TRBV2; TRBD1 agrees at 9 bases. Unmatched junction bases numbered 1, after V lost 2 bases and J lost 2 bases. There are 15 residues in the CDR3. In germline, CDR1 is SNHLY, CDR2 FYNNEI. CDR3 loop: CASSENRGRNQPQHF. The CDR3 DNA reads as TGTGCCAGCAGTGAAAACAGGGGGCGCAATCAGCCCCAGCATTTT.

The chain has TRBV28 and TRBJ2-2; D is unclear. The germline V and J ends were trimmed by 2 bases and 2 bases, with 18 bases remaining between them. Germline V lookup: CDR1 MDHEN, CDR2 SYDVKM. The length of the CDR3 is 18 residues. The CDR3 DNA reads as TGTGCCAGCAGTTTAATGGGATTTACTCCCTTAAACACCGGGGAGCTGTTTTTT. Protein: CASSLMGFTPLNTGELFF.

The CDR3 reads CAWSVLGSRDTDTQYF. For the CDR3, the DNA is TGTGCCTGGAGTGTACTCGGGAGTCGGGACACAGATACGCAGTATTTT. V is TRBV30 and J is TRBJ2-3; perhaps TRBD2 as D (6 bases). The germline CDR1 and CDR2 sequences are GTSNPN and SVGIG (reference sequence). V was cut by 0 bases and J by 2 bases, with 15 bases left in between. The CDR3 is made up of 16 amino acids.

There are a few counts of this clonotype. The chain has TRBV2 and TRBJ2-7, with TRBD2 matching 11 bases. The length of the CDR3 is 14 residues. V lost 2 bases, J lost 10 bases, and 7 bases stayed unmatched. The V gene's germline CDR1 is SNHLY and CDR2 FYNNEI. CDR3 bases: TGTGCCAGCAGTGAACTTTCGACTAGCGGGAACCAGTACTTC. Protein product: CASSELSTSGNQYF.

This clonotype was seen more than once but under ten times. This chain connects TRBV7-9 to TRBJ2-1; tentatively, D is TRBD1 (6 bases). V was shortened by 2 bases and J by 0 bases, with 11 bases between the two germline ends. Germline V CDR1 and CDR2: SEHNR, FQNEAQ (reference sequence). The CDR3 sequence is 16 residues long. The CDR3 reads CASSLLQGLSYNEQFF. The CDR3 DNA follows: TGTGCCAGCAGCTTACTACAGGGTCTCTCCTACAATGAGCAGTTCTTC.

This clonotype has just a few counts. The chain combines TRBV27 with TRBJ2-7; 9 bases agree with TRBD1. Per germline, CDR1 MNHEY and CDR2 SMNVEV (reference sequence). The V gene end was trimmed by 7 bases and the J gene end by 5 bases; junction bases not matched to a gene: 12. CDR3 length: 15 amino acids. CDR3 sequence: CASKTTGQGSNEQYF. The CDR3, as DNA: TGTGCCAGCAAAACCACGGGACAGGGTAGTAACGAGCAGTACTTC.

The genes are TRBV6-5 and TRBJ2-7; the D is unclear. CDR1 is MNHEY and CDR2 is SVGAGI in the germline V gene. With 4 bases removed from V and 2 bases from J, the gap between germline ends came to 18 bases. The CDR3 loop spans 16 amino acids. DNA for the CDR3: TGTGCCAGCAGTTTGACGTCAATCACGACGGCCTACGAGCAGTACTTC. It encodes CASSLTSITTAYEQYF.

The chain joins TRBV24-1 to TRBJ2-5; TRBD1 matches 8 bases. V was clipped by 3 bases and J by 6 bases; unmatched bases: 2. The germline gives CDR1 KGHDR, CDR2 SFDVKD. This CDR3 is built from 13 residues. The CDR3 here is CATSDGQGKTQYF. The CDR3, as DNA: TGTGCCACCAGTGATGGACAGGGAAAGACCCAGTACTTC.

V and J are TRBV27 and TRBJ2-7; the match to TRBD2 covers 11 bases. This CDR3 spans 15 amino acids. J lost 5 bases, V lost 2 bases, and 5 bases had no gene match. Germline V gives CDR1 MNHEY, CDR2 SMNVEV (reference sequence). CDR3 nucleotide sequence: TGTGCCAGCAGTTTAGAGGCTAGCGGGAGGAACGAGCAGTACTTC. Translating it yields CASSLEASGRNEQYF.

The chain's CDR3 is CATSRVISGTYEQYF. The CDR3 coding sequence is TGTGCCACCAGCAGAGTTATTAGCGGGACCTACGAGCAGTACTTC. This chain connects TRBV15 to TRBJ2-7; 8 bases agree with TRBD2. The CDR3 is 15 residues long. Germline trimming cut 1 base from V and 2 bases from J; bases unmatched to any gene: 4. Germline CDR1 is LNHNV and CDR2 is YYDKDF (reference sequence).

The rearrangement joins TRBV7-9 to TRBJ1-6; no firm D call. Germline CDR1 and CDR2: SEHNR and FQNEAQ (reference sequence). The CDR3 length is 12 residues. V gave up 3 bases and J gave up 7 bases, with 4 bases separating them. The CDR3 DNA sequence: TGTGCCAGCAGCTTTACGAATTCACCCCTCCACTTT. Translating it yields CASSFTNSPLHF.

The CDR3 DNA follows: TGTGCCAGCAGTGACATAGGGATAGAAAACATTCAGTACTTC. Protein sequence: CASSDIGIENIQYF. The chain combines TRBV2 with TRBJ2-4, with unresolved D. Trimming shortened V by 3 bases and J by 5 bases, and 11 bases separated the two germline ends. From germline, CDR1 is SNHLY and CDR2 FYNNEI. The CDR3 has 14 residues.

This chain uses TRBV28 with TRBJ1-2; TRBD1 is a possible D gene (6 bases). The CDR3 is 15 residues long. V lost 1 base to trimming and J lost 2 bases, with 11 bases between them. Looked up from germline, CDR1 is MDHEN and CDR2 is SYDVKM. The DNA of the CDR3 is TGTGCCAGCAGTTTATCCCATGGGGGCAACTATGGCTACACCTTC. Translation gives CASSLSHGGNYGYTF.